The rows below give T cell receptor beta chains drawn from one sample of a study of blood T cell repertoires in COVID-19. TCRdb's copy holds only in-frame clones and misses some; the assay was immunoSEQ multiplex PCR. The sample has about 230,000 clones; about nine tenths are singletons. The sample taken for sequencing was peripheral blood. Receptors originate from a man aged 45-60 years with COVID-19, enrolled during active disease. Both conserved end residues are part of each CDR3. The order of the fields is D gene, CDR3 length, clone size, J gene, V gene, CDR3 protein, CDR3 DNA. D genes are given only for firm matches. Clone size is given for some rows only: seen once, a few or many times, or a class if the clone is expanded.

d_call: .; cdr3_length: 15; clone_size: .; j_call: TRBJ1-1; v_call: TRBV9; cdr3_aa: CASSVGSILNTEAFF; cdr3_nt: TGTGCCAGCAGCGTAGGAAGCATTTTGAACACTGAAGCTTTCTTT
d_call: .; cdr3_length: 14; clone_size: .; j_call: TRBJ2-1; v_call: TRBV5-1; cdr3_aa: CASSLVSQLNERFF; cdr3_nt: TGCGCCAGCAGCTTGGTGTCTCAGCTAAATGAGCGGTTCTTC
d_call: TRBD1; cdr3_length: 16; clone_size: few; j_call: TRBJ1-5; v_call: TRBV23-1; cdr3_aa: CASSQSKDREIQPQHF; cdr3_nt: TGCGCCAGCAGTCAATCGAAGGACAGGGAAATTCAGCCCCAGCATTTT
d_call: .; cdr3_length: 17; clone_size: .; j_call: TRBJ2-3; v_call: TRBV24-1; cdr3_aa: CATSDVGGGGGTDTQYF; cdr3_nt: TGTGCCACCAGTGACGTTGGGGGGGGCGGTGGCACAGATACGCAGTATTTT
d_call: TRBD2; cdr3_length: 16; clone_size: once; j_call: TRBJ2-3; v_call: TRBV7-6; cdr3_aa: CASSLGTSGGTDTQYF; cdr3_nt: TGTGCCAGCAGCCTAGGGACTAGCGGGGGCACAGATACGCAGTATTTT
d_call: TRBD1; cdr3_length: 14; clone_size: .; j_call: TRBJ2-1; v_call: TRBV28; cdr3_aa: CAKGGQRLPNEQFF; cdr3_nt: TGTGCCAAAGGGGGACAGCGGCTTCCCAATGAGCAGTTCTTC
d_call: TRBD1; cdr3_length: 15; clone_size: .; j_call: TRBJ1-2; v_call: TRBV6-6; cdr3_aa: CASSGTGTAYYGYTF; cdr3_nt: TGTGCCAGCAGCGGGACCGGGACAGCCTACTATGGCTACACCTTC
d_call: .; cdr3_length: 13; clone_size: .; j_call: TRBJ2-1; v_call: TRBV7-2; cdr3_aa: CASSFQGPNEQFF; cdr3_nt: TGTGCCAGCAGCTTTCAGGGGCCGAATGAGCAGTTCTTC
d_call: TRBD1; cdr3_length: 16; clone_size: once; j_call: TRBJ1-1; v_call: TRBV6-5; cdr3_aa: CASSYDPGTVNTEAFF; cdr3_nt: TGTGCCAGCAGTTATGACCCGGGGACAGTGAACACTGAAGCTTTCTTT
d_call: TRBD1; cdr3_length: 15; clone_size: .; j_call: TRBJ1-1; v_call: TRBV28; cdr3_aa: CASSPTGGALTEAFF; cdr3_nt: TGTGCCAGCAGTCCGACAGGGGGCGCTTTGACTGAAGCTTTCTTT
d_call: TRBD1; cdr3_length: 14; clone_size: .; j_call: TRBJ2-7; v_call: TRBV6-1; cdr3_aa: CASSEGQGAYEQYF; cdr3_nt: TGTGCCAGCAGTGAAGGACAGGGGGCTTACGAGCAGTACTTC
d_call: TRBD1; cdr3_length: 17; clone_size: .; j_call: TRBJ1-6; v_call: TRBV6-2/TRBV6-3; cdr3_aa: CASSYRTGGAYNSPLHF; cdr3_nt: TGTGCCAGCAGTTACAGGACAGGGGGCGCCTATAATTCACCCCTCCACTTT
d_call: TRBD1; cdr3_length: 14; clone_size: .; j_call: TRBJ2-7; v_call: TRBV19; cdr3_aa: CASSRTGGNHEQYF; cdr3_nt: TGTGCCAGTAGTAGGACAGGGGGCAACCACGAGCAGTACTTC
d_call: TRBD1; cdr3_length: 15; clone_size: .; j_call: TRBJ2-2; v_call: TRBV5-4; cdr3_aa: CASSDDRVRTGELFF; cdr3_nt: TGTGCCAGCAGCGATGACAGGGTGAGGACCGGGGAGCTGTTTTTT
d_call: TRBD1; cdr3_length: 15; clone_size: .; j_call: TRBJ1-1; v_call: TRBV2; cdr3_aa: CASSPLSGGNTEAFF; cdr3_nt: TGTGCCAGCAGTCCTCTTTCAGGGGGCAACACTGAAGCTTTCTTT
d_call: .; cdr3_length: 13; clone_size: .; j_call: TRBJ2-7; v_call: TRBV12-3/TRBV12-4; cdr3_aa: CASSILRSYEQYF; cdr3_nt: TGTGCCAGCAGTATACTCCGATCCTACGAGCAGTACTTC
d_call: TRBD1; cdr3_length: 14; clone_size: once; j_call: TRBJ2-7; v_call: TRBV18; cdr3_aa: CASSPETGPYEQYF; cdr3_nt: TGTGCCAGCTCACCTGAGACAGGGCCCTACGAGCAGTACTTC
d_call: .; cdr3_length: 16; clone_size: .; j_call: TRBJ2-6; v_call: TRBV10-3; cdr3_aa: CAISESSGSGANVLTF; cdr3_nt: TGTGCCATCAGTGAGTCGTCAGGCTCTGGGGCCAACGTCCTGACTTTC
d_call: TRBD2; cdr3_length: 15; clone_size: .; j_call: TRBJ2-5; v_call: TRBV28; cdr3_aa: CASTRNGGAGETQYF; cdr3_nt: TGTGCCAGCACCCGGAACGGGGGGGCCGGAGAGACCCAGTACTTC
d_call: .; cdr3_length: 17; clone_size: .; j_call: TRBJ1-1; v_call: TRBV20-1; cdr3_aa: CSASGTGGRRMNTEAFF; cdr3_nt: TGCAGTGCCAGTGGGACTGGAGGAAGGCGGATGAACACTGAAGCTTTCTTT
d_call: .; cdr3_length: 18; clone_size: .; j_call: TRBJ2-1; v_call: TRBV15; cdr3_aa: CATSRDLGHGTSERGQFF; cdr3_nt: TGTGCCACCAGCAGAGATTTGGGCCACGGGACATCCGAACGCGGGCAGTTCTTC
d_call: TRBD1; cdr3_length: 17; clone_size: .; j_call: TRBJ2-3; v_call: TRBV7-9; cdr3_aa: CASSSRWDSRGTDTQYF; cdr3_nt: TGTGCCAGCAGCTCCCGGTGGGACAGTCGGGGCACAGATACGCAGTATTTT
d_call: TRBD2; cdr3_length: 17; clone_size: .; j_call: TRBJ2-5; v_call: TRBV5-5; cdr3_aa: CASSLSLAGGLQETQYF; cdr3_nt: TGTGCCAGCAGCTTGTCATTAGCGGGGGGCCTACAAGAGACCCAGTACTTC
d_call: .; cdr3_length: 15; clone_size: .; j_call: TRBJ1-3; v_call: TRBV27; cdr3_aa: CASGDLQGSGNTIYF; cdr3_nt: TGTGCCAGCGGAGATCTACAGGGCTCAGGAAACACCATATATTTT
d_call: .; cdr3_length: 14; clone_size: .; j_call: TRBJ2-1; v_call: TRBV10-1; cdr3_aa: CASSDQRAWNEQFF; cdr3_nt: TGCGCCAGCAGTGATCAGAGGGCTTGGAATGAGCAGTTCTTC
d_call: TRBD1; cdr3_length: 17; clone_size: .; j_call: TRBJ1-1; v_call: TRBV7-8; cdr3_aa: CASSLRDRGGMNTEAFF; cdr3_nt: TGTGCCAGCAGCCTTCGGGACAGGGGGGGCATGAACACTGAAGCTTTCTTT
d_call: TRBD2; cdr3_length: 15; clone_size: .; j_call: TRBJ2-2; v_call: TRBV2; cdr3_aa: CASSPTSGGTGELFF; cdr3_nt: TGTGCCAGCAGTCCAACTAGCGGGGGGACCGGGGAGCTGTTTTTT
d_call: .; cdr3_length: 14; clone_size: .; j_call: TRBJ1-6; v_call: TRBV9; cdr3_aa: CASSESTGYPPLHF; cdr3_nt: TGTGCCAGCAGCGAATCGACAGGTTACCCACCCCTCCACTTT